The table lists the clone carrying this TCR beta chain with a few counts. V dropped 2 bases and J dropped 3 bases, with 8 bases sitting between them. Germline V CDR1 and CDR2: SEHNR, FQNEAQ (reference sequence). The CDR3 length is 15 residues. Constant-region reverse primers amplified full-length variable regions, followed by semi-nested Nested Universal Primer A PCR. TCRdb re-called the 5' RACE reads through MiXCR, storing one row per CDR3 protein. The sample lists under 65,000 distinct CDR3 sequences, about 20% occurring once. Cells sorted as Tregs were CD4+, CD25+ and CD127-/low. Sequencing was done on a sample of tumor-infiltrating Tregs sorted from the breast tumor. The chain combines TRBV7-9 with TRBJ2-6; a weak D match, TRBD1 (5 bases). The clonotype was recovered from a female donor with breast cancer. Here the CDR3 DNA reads TGTGCCAGCAGCTTACAGGGAAATGGGGCCAACGTCCTGACTTTC. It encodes CASSLQGNGANVLTF.